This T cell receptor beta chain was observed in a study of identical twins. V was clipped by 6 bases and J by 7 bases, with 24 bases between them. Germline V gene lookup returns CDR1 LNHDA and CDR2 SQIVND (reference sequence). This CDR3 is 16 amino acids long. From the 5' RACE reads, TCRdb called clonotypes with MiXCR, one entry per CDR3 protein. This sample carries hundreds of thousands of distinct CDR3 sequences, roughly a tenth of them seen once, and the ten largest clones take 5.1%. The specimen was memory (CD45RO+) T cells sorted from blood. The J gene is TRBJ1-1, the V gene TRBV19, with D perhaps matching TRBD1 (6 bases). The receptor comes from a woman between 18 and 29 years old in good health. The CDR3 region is CASSQPGDPRGIEAFF. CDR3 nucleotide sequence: TGTGCCAGTAGCCAACCAGGGGACCCCAGGGGAATTGAAGCTTTCTTT. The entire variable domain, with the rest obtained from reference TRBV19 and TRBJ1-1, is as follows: DGGITQSPKYLFRKEGQNVTLSCEQNLNHDAMYWYRQDPGQGLRLIYYSQIVNDFQKGDIAEGYSVSREKKESFPLTVTSAQKNPTAFYLCASSQPGDPRGIEAFFGQGTRLTVV.